The rows below give T cell receptor beta chains drawn from one sample of a study of glioma-infiltrating T cells after dendritic cell vaccination. This table comes from immunoSEQ multiplex PCR, and its TCRdb copy is limited to in-frame clones, with some not included. The repertoire holds about 67,000 clones, with around 86% as singletons. The sample here was blood, taken before dendritic cell vaccination. Receptor source: a human donor with glioblastoma. Each CDR3 is given with its conserved first and last residue. The order of the fields is CDR3 protein, CDR3 DNA, D gene, V gene, clone size, J gene. A D gene is named only where the DNA matches it firmly. The listing skips clone size in some rows; elsewhere it reads once, few, many or a size class.

cdr3_aa: CASSRGQGDGYTF; cdr3_nt: TGTGCCAGCAGCCGCGGACAGGGGGATGGCTACACCTTC; d_call: TRBD1; v_call: TRBV4-2; clone_size: .; j_call: TRBJ1-2
cdr3_aa: CASSIGTSGKREQFF; cdr3_nt: TGTGCCAGTAGTATAGGGACTAGCGGGAAACGGGAGCAGTTCTTC; d_call: TRBD2; v_call: TRBV19; clone_size: .; j_call: TRBJ2-1
cdr3_aa: CASSLSLATSGANVLTF; cdr3_nt: TGTGCCAGCAGCCTTTCTCTAGCGACCTCTGGGGCCAACGTCCTGACTTTC; d_call: .; v_call: TRBV11-2; clone_size: .; j_call: TRBJ2-6
cdr3_aa: CASSLGGGAKPQHF; cdr3_nt: TGTGCCAGCAGTTTAGGAGGGGGCGCGAAGCCCCAGCATTTT; d_call: TRBD1; v_call: TRBV27; clone_size: .; j_call: TRBJ1-5
cdr3_aa: CASSFLTQGAGELFF; cdr3_nt: TGTGCCAGCAGCTTTCTCACCCAGGGGGCCGGGGAGCTGTTTTTT; d_call: TRBD1; v_call: TRBV7-8; clone_size: few; j_call: TRBJ2-2
cdr3_aa: CSVEAPAEAFF; cdr3_nt: TGCAGCGTTGAAGCCCCAGCTGAAGCTTTCTTT; d_call: .; v_call: TRBV29-1; clone_size: .; j_call: TRBJ1-1
cdr3_aa: CASSAGQGADYGYTF; cdr3_nt: TGTGCCAGCAGTGCTGGACAGGGGGCCGACTATGGCTACACCTTC; d_call: TRBD1; v_call: TRBV6-1; clone_size: .; j_call: TRBJ1-2
cdr3_aa: CASSECGPGTEAFF; cdr3_nt: TGTGCCAGCAGTGAATGCGGCCCGGGCACTGAAGCTTTCTTT; d_call: .; v_call: TRBV25-1; clone_size: once; j_call: TRBJ1-1
cdr3_aa: CASGDRGREETQYF; cdr3_nt: TGTGCCAGTGGAGACAGGGGGCGCGAAGAGACCCAGTACTTC; d_call: TRBD1; v_call: TRBV19; clone_size: .; j_call: TRBJ2-5
cdr3_aa: CASSLNPGTGYYGYTF; cdr3_nt: TGCGCCAGCAGCTTGAATCCCGGGACAGGGTACTATGGCTACACCTTC; d_call: TRBD1; v_call: TRBV5-1; clone_size: .; j_call: TRBJ1-2
cdr3_aa: CASSVAGSQETQYF; cdr3_nt: TGTGCCAGCAGCGTAGCGGGGAGCCAAGAGACCCAGTACTTC; d_call: TRBD2; v_call: TRBV7-9; clone_size: .; j_call: TRBJ2-5
cdr3_aa: CASSLWTGDYEQYF; cdr3_nt: TGTGCCAGCAGCCTGTGGACAGGGGATTACGAGCAGTACTTC; d_call: TRBD1; v_call: TRBV5-6; clone_size: .; j_call: TRBJ2-7
cdr3_aa: CASSPGDGSYEQYF; cdr3_nt: TGTGCCAGCAGCCCGGGGGACGGTTCCTACGAGCAGTACTTC; d_call: .; v_call: TRBV9; clone_size: .; j_call: TRBJ2-7
cdr3_aa: CASGLDRGYEQYF; cdr3_nt: TGTGCTAGTGGTTTGGACAGGGGCTACGAGCAGTACTTC; d_call: TRBD1; v_call: TRBV12-5; clone_size: once; j_call: TRBJ2-7
cdr3_aa: CASSLDREGHEQYF; cdr3_nt: TGTGCCAGCAGCCTGGACAGGGAGGGACACGAGCAGTACTTC; d_call: .; v_call: TRBV7-2; clone_size: .; j_call: TRBJ2-7
cdr3_aa: CASSLTGRDTTTGELFF; cdr3_nt: TGTGCCAGCAGCTTAACTGGTCGGGACACAACTACGGGGGAGCTGTTTTTT; d_call: .; v_call: TRBV7-3; clone_size: .; j_call: TRBJ2-2
cdr3_aa: CASSVGGGAETQYF; cdr3_nt: TGTGCCAGCAGCGTCGGCGGGGGGGCGGAGACCCAGTACTTC; d_call: TRBD2; v_call: TRBV9; clone_size: .; j_call: TRBJ2-5
cdr3_aa: CASSLDAEDTIYF; cdr3_nt: TGTGCCAGCAGCTTAGATGCGGAGGACACCATATATTTT; d_call: .; v_call: TRBV7-2; clone_size: .; j_call: TRBJ1-3
cdr3_aa: CAYTGGGYGYTF; cdr3_nt: TGTGCCTACACAGGGGGTGGCTATGGCTACACCTTC; d_call: TRBD1; v_call: TRBV30; clone_size: .; j_call: TRBJ1-2
cdr3_aa: CASSRSTGDDTEAFF; cdr3_nt: TGCGCCAGCAGCCGCTCGACAGGGGACGACACTGAAGCTTTCTTT; d_call: TRBD1; v_call: TRBV5-1; clone_size: .; j_call: TRBJ1-1
cdr3_aa: CASRSGTGVYEQYF; cdr3_nt: TGTGCCAGCAGATCCGGGACAGGGGTATACGAGCAGTACTTC; d_call: TRBD1; v_call: TRBV28; clone_size: .; j_call: TRBJ2-7
cdr3_aa: CASSFTLNYGYTF; cdr3_nt: TGTGCCAGCAGCTTCACGCTAAACTATGGCTACACCTTC; d_call: .; v_call: TRBV5-4; clone_size: .; j_call: TRBJ1-2
cdr3_aa: CASSHPFGGAYNEQFF; cdr3_nt: TGTGCCAGCAGCCACCCTTTTGGGGGGGCCTACAATGAGCAGTTCTTC; d_call: TRBD2; v_call: TRBV11-2; clone_size: .; j_call: TRBJ2-1
cdr3_aa: CASRDSGTNSPLHF; cdr3_nt: TGTGCCAGCAGGGACAGTGGAACGAATTCACCCCTCCACTTT; d_call: .; v_call: TRBV6-5; clone_size: .; j_call: TRBJ1-6
cdr3_aa: CASSATGSMGYGYTF; cdr3_nt: TGTGCCAGCAGCGCCACAGGGAGTATGGGCTATGGCTACACCTTC; d_call: .; v_call: TRBV9; clone_size: .; j_call: TRBJ1-2
cdr3_aa: CASSNQGSTEAFF; cdr3_nt: TGTGCCAGCTCTAACCAGGGGAGCACTGAAGCTTTCTTT; d_call: .; v_call: TRBV18; clone_size: .; j_call: TRBJ1-1
cdr3_aa: CAWSEQLDTEAFF; cdr3_nt: TGTGCCTGGAGTGAACAGTTGGACACTGAAGCTTTCTTT; d_call: .; v_call: TRBV30; clone_size: .; j_call: TRBJ1-1
cdr3_aa: CASSPPAWSSIEKLFF; cdr3_nt: TGTGCCAGCAGCCCTCCCGCCTGGTCTAGCATAGAAAAACTGTTTTTT; d_call: .; v_call: TRBV4-2; clone_size: .; j_call: TRBJ1-4